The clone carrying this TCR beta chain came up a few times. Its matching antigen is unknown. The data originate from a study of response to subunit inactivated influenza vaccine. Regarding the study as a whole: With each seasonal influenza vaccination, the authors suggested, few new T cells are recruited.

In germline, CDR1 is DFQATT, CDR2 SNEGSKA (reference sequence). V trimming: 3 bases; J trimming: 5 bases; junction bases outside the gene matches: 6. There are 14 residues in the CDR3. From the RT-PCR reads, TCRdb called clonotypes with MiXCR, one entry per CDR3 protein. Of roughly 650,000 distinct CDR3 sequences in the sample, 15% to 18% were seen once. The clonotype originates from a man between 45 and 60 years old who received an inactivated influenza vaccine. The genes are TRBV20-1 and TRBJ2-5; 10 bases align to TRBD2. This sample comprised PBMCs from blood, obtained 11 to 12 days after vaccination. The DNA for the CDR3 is TGCAGTGCTAGGGTAGCGGGGGGATTGGAGACCCAGTACTTC. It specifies CSARVAGGLETQYF.